This T cell receptor (beta chain) appears in the sequencing data of a study of cytomegalovirus exposure and HLA in healthy donors. Study-level findings and limits: Later analysis suggested most CMV-associated TCR beta chains were HLA-restricted. Exclusion applied to some V segments, including TRBV6-2 and TRBV6-3, as they were indistinguishable. A previous analysis found most TCR beta V segments productive roughly 90% or roughly 30% of the time. A list of roughly 180 TCR beta chains associated with cytomegalovirus was given.

PCR employed 60 Vbeta and 13 Jbeta primers. TCRdb's copy holds only in-frame clones and misses some; the assay was immunoSEQ multiplex PCR. This table holds 55,000 to 85,000 clones, approximately 78% found once. Germline V CDR1 and CDR2: SGDLS, YYNGEE. This CDR3 comprises 15 residues. With 4 bases clipped from V and 1 base from J, the junction kept 7 bases outside the gene matches. Regarding this clone: The antigen is unknown.

The rearrangement links TRBV9 to TRBJ2-5; 7 positions agree with TRBD1. This receptor was obtained from a man between 18 and 29 years old in good health and CMV-seropositive. Sequenced material: PBMCs. The CDR3 loop reads CASSPFDRAQETQYF. The CDR3 DNA is TGTGCCAGCAGCCCATTCGACAGGGCCCAAGAGACCCAGTACTTC.